This T cell receptor beta chain was recorded in a study of identical twins. Findings and limits, study-wide: There is a chance that invariant MAIT and iNKT cells partially muddied zero-insertion analyses. Those out-of-frame alpha sequences shared by twins showed an excess of low generation probability.

TCRdb reprocessed the 5' RACE reads with MiXCR, giving one entry per CDR3 protein. Among about 550,000 distinct CDR3 sequences listed, about a fifth were seen once. V was clipped by 5 bases and J by 2 bases, with 16 bases between them. CDR3 size: 17 residues. From germline, CDR1 is MDHEN and CDR2 SYDVKM. Only a few counts were recorded for this clonotype. The antigen is undetermined. The same sample was also studied in work on yellow fever vaccine responses in identical twins.

Sequencing was done on a sample of CD4+ T cells sorted from blood. This sequence originates from a woman aged 18-30 years in good health. The chain recombines TRBV28 with TRBJ2-6; a weak D match, TRBD2 (6 bases). CDR3 nucleotides: TGTGCCAGCAGTAGCACGGTCGGGAGACCTGGGGCCAACGTCCTGACTTTC. Translated, it gives CASSSTVGRPGANVLTF.